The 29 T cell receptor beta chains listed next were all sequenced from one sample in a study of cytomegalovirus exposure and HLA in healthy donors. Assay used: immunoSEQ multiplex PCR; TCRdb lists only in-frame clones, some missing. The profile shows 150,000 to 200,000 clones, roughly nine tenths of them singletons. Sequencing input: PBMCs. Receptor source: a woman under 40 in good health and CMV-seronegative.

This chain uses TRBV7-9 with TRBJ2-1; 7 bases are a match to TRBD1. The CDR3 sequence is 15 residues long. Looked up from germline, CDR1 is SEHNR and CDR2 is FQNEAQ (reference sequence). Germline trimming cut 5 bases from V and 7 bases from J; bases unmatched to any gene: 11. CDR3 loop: CASSTAGTEVNEQFF. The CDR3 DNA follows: TGTGCCAGCAGCACGGCCGGGACAGAGGTGAATGAGCAGTTCTTC.

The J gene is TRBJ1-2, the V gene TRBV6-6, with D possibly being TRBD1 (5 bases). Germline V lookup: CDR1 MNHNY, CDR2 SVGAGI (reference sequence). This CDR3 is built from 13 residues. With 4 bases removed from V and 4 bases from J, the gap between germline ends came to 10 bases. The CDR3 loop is CASSFRDSYGYTF. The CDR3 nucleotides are TGTGCCAGCAGTTTCAGGGATTCCTATGGCTACACCTTC.

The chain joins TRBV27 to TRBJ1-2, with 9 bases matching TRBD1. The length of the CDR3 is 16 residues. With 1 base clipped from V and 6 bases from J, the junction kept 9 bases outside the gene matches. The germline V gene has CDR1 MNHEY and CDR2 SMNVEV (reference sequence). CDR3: CASSLLSGTGSNGYTF. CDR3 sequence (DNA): TGTGCCAGCAGTTTATTATCCGGGACAGGGTCGAATGGCTACACCTTC.

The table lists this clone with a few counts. CDR3 coding DNA: TGTGCCAGCAGATTACAGGGCGGGCGCAATCAGCCCCAGCATTTT. This translates into CASRLQGGRNQPQHF. This sequence joins TRBV27 and TRBJ1-5; a possible D gene is TRBD1 (6 bases). V was shortened by 6 bases and J by 2 bases, with 14 bases between the two germline ends. CDR1 MNHEY and CDR2 SMNVEV come from the germline V gene (reference sequence). The CDR3 has 15 residues.

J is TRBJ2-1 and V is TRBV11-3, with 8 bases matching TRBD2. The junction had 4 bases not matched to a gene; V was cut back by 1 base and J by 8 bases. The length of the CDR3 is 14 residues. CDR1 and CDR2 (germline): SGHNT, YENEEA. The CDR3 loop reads CASSLGGGRDEQFF. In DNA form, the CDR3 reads TGTGCCAGCAGCTTAGGCGGGGGGAGGGATGAGCAGTTCTTC.

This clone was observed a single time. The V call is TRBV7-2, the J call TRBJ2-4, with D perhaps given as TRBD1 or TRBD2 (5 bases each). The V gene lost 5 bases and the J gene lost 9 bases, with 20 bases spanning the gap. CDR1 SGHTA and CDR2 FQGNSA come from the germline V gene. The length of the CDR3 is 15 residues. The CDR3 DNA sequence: TGTGCCAGCAGCCACGGGGCAGTCCCAAAACGCATTCAGTACTTC. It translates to CASSHGAVPKRIQYF.

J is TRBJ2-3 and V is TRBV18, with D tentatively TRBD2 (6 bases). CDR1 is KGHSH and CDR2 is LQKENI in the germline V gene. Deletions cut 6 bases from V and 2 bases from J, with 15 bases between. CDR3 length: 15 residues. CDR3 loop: CASSPTTDYTDTQYF. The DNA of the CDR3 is TGTGCCAGCTCTCCAACGACGGACTACACAGATACGCAGTATTTT.

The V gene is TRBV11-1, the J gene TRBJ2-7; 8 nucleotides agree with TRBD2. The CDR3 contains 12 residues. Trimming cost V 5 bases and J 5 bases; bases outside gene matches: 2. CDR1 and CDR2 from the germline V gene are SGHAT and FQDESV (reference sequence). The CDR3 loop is CASSRTSHEQYF. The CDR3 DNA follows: TGTGCCAGCAGCAGGACTAGCCACGAGCAGTACTTC.

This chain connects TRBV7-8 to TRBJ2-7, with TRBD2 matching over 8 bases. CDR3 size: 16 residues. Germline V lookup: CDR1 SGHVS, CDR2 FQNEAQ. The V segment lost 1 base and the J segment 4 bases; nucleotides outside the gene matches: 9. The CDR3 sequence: CASSLVYGREPYEQYF. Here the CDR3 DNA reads TGTGCCAGCAGCTTAGTGTACGGGAGGGAACCTTACGAGCAGTACTTC.

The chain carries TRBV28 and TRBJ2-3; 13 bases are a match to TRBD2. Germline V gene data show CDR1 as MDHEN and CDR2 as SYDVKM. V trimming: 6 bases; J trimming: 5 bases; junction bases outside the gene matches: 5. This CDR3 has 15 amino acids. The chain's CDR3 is CASSPRTSGRDTQYF. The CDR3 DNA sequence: TGTGCCAGCAGCCCCCGGACTAGCGGGAGAGATACGCAGTATTTT.

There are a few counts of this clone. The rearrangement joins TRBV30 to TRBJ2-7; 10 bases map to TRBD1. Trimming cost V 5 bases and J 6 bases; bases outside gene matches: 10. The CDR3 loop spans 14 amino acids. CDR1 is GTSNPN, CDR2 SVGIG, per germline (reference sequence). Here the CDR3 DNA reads TGTGCCTGGGACCCGGGGACAGGGGATGGCGAGCAGTACTTC. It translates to CAWDPGTGDGEQYF.

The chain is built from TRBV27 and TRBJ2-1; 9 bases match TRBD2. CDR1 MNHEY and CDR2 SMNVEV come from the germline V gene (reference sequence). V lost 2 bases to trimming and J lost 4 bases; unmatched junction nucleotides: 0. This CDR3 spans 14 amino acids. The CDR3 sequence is CASSLAGGYNEQFF. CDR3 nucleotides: TGTGCCAGCAGTTTAGCGGGAGGGTACAATGAGCAGTTCTTC.

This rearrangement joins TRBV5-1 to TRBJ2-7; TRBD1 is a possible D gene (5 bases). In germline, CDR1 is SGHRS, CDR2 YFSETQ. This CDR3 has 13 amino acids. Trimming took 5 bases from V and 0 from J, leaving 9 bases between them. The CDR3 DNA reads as TGCGCCAGCAGTTCGGACAACTCCTACGAGCAGTACTTC. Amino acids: CASSSDNSYEQYF.

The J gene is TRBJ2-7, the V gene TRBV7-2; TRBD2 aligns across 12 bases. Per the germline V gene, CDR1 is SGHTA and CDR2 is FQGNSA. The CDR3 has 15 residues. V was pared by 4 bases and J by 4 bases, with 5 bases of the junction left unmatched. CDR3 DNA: TGTGCCAGCAGCTGGACTAGCGGGGCTAGTTACGAGCAGTACTTC. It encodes CASSWTSGASYEQYF.

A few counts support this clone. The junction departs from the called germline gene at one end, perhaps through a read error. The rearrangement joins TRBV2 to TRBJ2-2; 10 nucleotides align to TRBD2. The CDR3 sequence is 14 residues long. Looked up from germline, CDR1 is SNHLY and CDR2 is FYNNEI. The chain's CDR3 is CASSEAQTSGKLFF. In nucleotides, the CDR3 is TGTGCCAGCAGTGAAGCCCAAACTAGCGGGAAGCTGTTTTTT.

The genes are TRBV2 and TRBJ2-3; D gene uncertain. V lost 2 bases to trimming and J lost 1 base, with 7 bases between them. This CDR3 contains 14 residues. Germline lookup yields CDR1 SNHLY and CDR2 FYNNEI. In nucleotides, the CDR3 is TGTGCCAGCAGTGAAACCAGCGGCACAGATACGCAGTATTTT. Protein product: CASSETSGTDTQYF.

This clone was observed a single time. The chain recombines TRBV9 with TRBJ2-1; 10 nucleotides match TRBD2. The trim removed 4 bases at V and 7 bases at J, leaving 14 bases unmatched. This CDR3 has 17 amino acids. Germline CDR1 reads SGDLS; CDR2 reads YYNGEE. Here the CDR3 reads CASSIDSGGTLKNEQFF. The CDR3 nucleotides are TGTGCCAGCAGCATCGATAGCGGGGGGACTCTTAAGAATGAGCAGTTCTTC. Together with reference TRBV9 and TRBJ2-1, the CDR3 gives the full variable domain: DSGVTQTPKHLITATGQRVTLRCSPRSGDLSVYWYQQSLDQGLQFLIQYYNGEERAKGNILERFSAQQFPDLHSELNLSSLELGDSALYFCASSIDSGGTLKNEQFFGPGTRLTVL.

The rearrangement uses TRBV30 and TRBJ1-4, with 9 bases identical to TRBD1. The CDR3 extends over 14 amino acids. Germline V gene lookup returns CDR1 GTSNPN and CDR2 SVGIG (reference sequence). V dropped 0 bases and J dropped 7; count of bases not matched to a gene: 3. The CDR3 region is CAWSVEDRGEKLFF. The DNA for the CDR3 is TGTGCCTGGAGTGTTGAGGACAGGGGTGAAAAACTGTTTTTT.

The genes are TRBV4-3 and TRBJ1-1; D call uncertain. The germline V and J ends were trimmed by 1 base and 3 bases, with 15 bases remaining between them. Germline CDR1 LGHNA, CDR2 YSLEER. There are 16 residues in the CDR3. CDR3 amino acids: CASSQVTSGWYTEAFF. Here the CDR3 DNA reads TGCGCCAGCAGCCAAGTGACATCTGGCTGGTACACTGAAGCTTTCTTT.

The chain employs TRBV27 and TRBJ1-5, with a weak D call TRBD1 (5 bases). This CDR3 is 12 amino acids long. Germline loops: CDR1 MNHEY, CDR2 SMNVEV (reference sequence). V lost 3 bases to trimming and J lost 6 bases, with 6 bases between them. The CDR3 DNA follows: TGTGCCAGCAGTTTGCAGGGTCAGCCCCAGCATTTT. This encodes CASSLQGQPQHF.

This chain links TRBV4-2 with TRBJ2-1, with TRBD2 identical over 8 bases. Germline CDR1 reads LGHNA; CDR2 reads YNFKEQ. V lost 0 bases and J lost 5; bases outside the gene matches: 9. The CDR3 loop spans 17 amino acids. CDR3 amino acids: CASSQDGQAGENNEQFF. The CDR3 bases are TGTGCCAGCAGCCAAGATGGGCAAGCGGGGGAGAACAATGAGCAGTTCTTC.

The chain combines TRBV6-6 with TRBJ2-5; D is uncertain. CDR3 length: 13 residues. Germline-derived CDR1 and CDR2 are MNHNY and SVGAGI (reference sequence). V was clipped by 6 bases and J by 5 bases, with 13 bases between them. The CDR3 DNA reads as TGTGCCAGCAGCCGCCCAACAGAGGAGACCCAGTACTTC. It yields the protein CASSRPTEETQYF.

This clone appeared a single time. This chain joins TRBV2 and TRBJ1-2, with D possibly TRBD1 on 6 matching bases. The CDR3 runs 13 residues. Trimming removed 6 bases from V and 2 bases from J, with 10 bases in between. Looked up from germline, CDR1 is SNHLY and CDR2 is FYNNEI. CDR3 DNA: TGTGCCAGCAGCGGGGGCAACAACTATGGCTACACCTTC. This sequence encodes CASSGGNNYGYTF.

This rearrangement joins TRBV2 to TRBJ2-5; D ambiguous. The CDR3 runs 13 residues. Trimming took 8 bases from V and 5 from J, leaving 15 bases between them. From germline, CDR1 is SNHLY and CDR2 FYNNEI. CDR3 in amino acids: CASSVWGLETQYF. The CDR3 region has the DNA TGTGCCAGCTCGGTTTGGGGATTGGAGACCCAGTACTTC. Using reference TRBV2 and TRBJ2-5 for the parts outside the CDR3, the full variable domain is EPEVTQTPSHQVTQMGQEVILRCVPISNHLYFYWYRQILGQKVEFLVSFYNNEISEKSEIFDDQFSVERPDGSNFTLKIRSTKLEDSAMYFCASSVWGLETQYFGPGTRLLVL.

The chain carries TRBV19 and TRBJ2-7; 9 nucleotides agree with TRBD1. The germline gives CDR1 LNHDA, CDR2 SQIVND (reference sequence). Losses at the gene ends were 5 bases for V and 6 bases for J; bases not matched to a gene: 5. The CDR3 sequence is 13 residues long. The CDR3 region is CASSLQGAPEQYF. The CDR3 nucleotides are TGTGCCAGTAGTTTACAGGGGGCGCCCGAGCAGTACTTC. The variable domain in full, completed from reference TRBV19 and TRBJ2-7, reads DGGITQSPKYLFRKEGQNVTLSCEQNLNHDAMYWYRQDPGQGLRLIYYSQIVNDFQKGDIAEGYSVSREKKESFPLTVTSAQKNPTAFYLCASSLQGAPEQYFGPGTRLTVT.

CDR3 nucleotide sequence: TGTGCCAGCAGCGCAGTGAACACTGAAGCTTTCTTT. Translation gives CASSAVNTEAFF. The chain couples TRBV7-9 to TRBJ1-1; D is undetermined. This CDR3 contains 12 residues. In germline, CDR1 is SEHNR, CDR2 FQNEAQ (reference sequence). V lost 5 bases and J 0 bases, leaving 4 bases between the germline ends.

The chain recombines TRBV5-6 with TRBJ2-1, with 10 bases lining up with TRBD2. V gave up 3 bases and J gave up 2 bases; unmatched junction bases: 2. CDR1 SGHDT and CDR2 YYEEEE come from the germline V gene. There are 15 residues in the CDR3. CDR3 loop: CASSSLAGPYNEQFF. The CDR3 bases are TGTGCCAGCAGCTCACTAGCGGGGCCCTACAATGAGCAGTTCTTC.

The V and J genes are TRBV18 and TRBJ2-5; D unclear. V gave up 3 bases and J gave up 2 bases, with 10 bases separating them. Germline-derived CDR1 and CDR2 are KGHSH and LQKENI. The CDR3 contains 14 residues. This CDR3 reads CASSPTLGQETQYF. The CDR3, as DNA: TGTGCCAGCTCACCTACACTGGGGCAAGAGACCCAGTACTTC.

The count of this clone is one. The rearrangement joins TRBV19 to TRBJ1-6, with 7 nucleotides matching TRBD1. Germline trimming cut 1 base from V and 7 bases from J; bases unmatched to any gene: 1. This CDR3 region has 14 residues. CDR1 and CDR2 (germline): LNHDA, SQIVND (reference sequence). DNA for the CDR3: TGTGCCAGTAGTATAGGGACAGGCAATTCACCCCTCCACTTT. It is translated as CASSIGTGNSPLHF.